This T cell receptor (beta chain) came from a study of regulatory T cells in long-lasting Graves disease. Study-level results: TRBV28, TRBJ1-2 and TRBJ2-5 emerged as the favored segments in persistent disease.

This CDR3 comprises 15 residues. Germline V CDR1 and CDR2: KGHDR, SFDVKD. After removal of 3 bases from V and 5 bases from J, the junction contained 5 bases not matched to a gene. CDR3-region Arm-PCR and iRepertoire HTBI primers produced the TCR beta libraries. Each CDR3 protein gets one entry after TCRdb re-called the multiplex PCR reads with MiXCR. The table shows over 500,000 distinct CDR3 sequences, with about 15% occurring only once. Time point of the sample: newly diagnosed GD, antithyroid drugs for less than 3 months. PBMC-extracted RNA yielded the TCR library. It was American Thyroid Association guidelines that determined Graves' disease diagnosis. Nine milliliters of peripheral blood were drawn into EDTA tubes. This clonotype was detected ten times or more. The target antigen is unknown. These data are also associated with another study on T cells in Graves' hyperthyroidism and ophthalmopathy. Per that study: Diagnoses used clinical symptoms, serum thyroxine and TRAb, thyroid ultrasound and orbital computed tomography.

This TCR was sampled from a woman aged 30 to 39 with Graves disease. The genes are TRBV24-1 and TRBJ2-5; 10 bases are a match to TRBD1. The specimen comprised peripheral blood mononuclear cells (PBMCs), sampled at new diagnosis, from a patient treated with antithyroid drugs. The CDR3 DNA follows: TGTGCCACCAGTGATGGGACAGGGGATATCGAGACCCAGTACTTC. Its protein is CATSDGTGDIETQYF.